This T cell receptor (beta chain) stems from a study of OX40 agonist ivuxolimab in advanced cancers. Overall study context: Patients received the agonistic anti-OX40 (CD134) antibody ivuxolimab. Patients enrolled in dose escalation were diagnosed with hepatocellular carcinoma, melanoma, renal cell or head and neck cancer. Study-level points and caveats: Partial responders dosed at 0.1-3.0 mg/kg displayed clonal expansion ranking among the lowest.

A note on this clone: Its antigen is undetermined.

Blood got drawn at baseline, again on cycle 4 day 1, and then on cycle 7 day 1. Deletions cut 2 bases from V and 1 base from J, with 5 bases between. The CDR3 length is 14 residues. Germline CDR1 is KGHSH and CDR2 is LQKENI. Only in-frame clones appear in the TCRdb table, and some are missing; sequencing was by immunoSEQ multiplex PCR. Among about 50,000 clones listed, roughly 89% were seen once. The sequenced sample was CD4+ or CD8+ T cells sorted from blood, obtained in a trial of the OX40 agonist ivuxolimab. This clonotype was sampled from an adult with an advanced solid tumor such as melanoma, head and neck, liver or kidney cancer. V and J are TRBV18 and TRBJ2-2; D call uncertain. CDR3 nucleotide sequence: TGTGCCAGCTCACCAGTTAGGAACACCGGGGAGCTGTTTTTT. Protein sequence: CASSPVRNTGELFF.